This T cell receptor beta chain was obtained from a study of cytomegalovirus exposure and HLA in healthy donors. Study at large: A later analysis reported the roughly 120 validation repertoires used the same platform as the approximately 660 first-cohort repertoires. Findings and caveats of the study: The study listed roughly 160 cytomegalovirus-associated TCR beta chains. Later, an analysis found that TCR clusters from the first cohort tended to co-occur in the approximately 130 validation repertoires.

This clone appeared once. Its antigen is still unknown. The CDR3 spans 15 residues. V was pared by 3 bases and J by 10 bases, with 16 bases between. Germline V gene data show CDR1 as SNHLY and CDR2 as FYNNEI. While the first cohort had over 650 subjects, the donors belonged to the separate validation cohort of roughly 120 subjects. TCRdb's table, derived via immunoSEQ multiplex PCR, lists solely in-frame clones and lacks some. The profile shows 150,000 to 200,000 clones, around 81% of them singletons. Sequencing was done on a sample of PBMCs. The receptor was derived from a young man in good health and CMV-seropositive. V and J are TRBV2 and TRBJ1-6; unclear D gene. The CDR3 protein is CASSESLAQFSPLHF. CDR3 in DNA: TGTGCCAGCAGTGAGTCTCTCGCACAATTCTCACCCCTCCACTTT.